This T cell receptor beta chain is drawn from a study of cytomegalovirus exposure and HLA in healthy donors. Findings of the study overall: One later analysis, an examination of the 100 to 150 validation repertoires, found that first-cohort TCR clusters tended to co-occur in them. According to the study, 180 or so TCR beta chains were cytomegalovirus-associated. Most TCR sequences were seen very rarely across donors, but some public TCRs occurred in many.

To note about this clone: The target antigen is unknown.

TCRdb keeps only in-frame clones here, not all; method: immunoSEQ multiplex PCR. The sample carries 150,000 to 200,000 clones, approximately 78% recorded once. Sequencing used PBMCs. The receptor's source is a young woman in good health and CMV-seronegative.

The chain's CDR3 is CASNTRQGPYNEQFF. CDR3 nucleotides: TGTGCCAGCAACACCCGACAGGGGCCCTACAATGAGCAGTTCTTC. The rearrangement links TRBV7-9 to TRBJ2-1; 8 bases are shared with TRBD1. The V gene's germline CDR1 is SEHNR and CDR2 FQNEAQ (reference sequence). CDR3 size: 15 residues. Germline trimming cut 7 bases from V and 2 bases from J; bases unmatched to any gene: 7.